Described below is a single T cell receptor (beta chain) sequence and its context. Its target is not known. This specimen comes from a study of T-cell reconstitution after alpha-beta-depleted transplantation in children. General study results and limits: There were reportedly several hundred expanded graft clones from which alpha-beta T cells came about two months after transplant.

Germline V CDR1 and CDR2: WNHNN, SYGVQD (reference sequence). V was shortened by 2 bases and J by 0 bases, with 22 bases between the two germline ends. The CDR3 has 19 amino acids. Preparation of the TCRbeta library involved a method that used unique molecular identifiers. TCRdb reprocessed the PCR reads via MiXCR and lists one record per CDR3 protein. The profile shows under 450,000 distinct CDR3 sequences, around 15% of them singletons. Sequencing was performed on PBMCs, mostly from graft donor cells, taken 360 days after TCRalphabeta/CD19-depleted stem cell transplant. The source is a boy under two years old who had a stem cell transplant for Wiskott-Aldrich syndrome, so the T cells may come from the graft donor. The chain carries TRBV10-1 and TRBJ2-5; the D gene is possibly TRBD2 (6 bases). Here the CDR3 reads CASSEPGGEVPSYQETQYF. For the CDR3, the DNA is TGCGCCAGCAGTGAGCCCGGGGGAGAGGTACCCAGCTACCAAGAGACCCAGTACTTC.